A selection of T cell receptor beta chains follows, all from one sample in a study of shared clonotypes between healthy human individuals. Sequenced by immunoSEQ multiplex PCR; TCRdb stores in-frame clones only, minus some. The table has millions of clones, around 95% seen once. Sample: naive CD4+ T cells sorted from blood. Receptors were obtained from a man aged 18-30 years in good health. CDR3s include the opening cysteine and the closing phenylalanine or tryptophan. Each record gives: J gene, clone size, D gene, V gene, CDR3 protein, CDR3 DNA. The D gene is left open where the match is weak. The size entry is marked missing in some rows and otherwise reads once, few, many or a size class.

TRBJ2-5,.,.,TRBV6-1,CASSSRGKVETQYF,TGTGCCAGCAGTTCGAGGGGGAAGGTGGAGACCCAGTACTTC
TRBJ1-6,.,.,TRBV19,CASSIDRSQRENSPLHF,TGTGCCAGTAGTATAGATCGTTCCCAGAGAGAAAATTCACCCCTCCACTTT
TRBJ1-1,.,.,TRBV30,CAWVVGVWGTEAFF,TGTGCCTGGGTCGTCGGAGTTTGGGGGACTGAAGCTTTCTTT
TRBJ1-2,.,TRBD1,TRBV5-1,CASSPGTGEGYTF,TGCGCCAGCAGCCCTGGGACAGGGGAAGGCTACACCTTC
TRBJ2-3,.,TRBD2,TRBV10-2,CASSGGASGGSDTQYF,TGCGCCAGCAGTGGGGGAGCTAGCGGGGGCTCAGATACGCAGTATTTT
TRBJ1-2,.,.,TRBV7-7,CASSHITENYGYTF,TGTGCTAGCAGCCATATAACAGAGAACTATGGCTACACCTTC
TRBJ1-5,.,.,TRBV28,CASSSTNQPQHF,TGTGCCAGCAGTTCTACGAATCAGCCCCAGCATTTT
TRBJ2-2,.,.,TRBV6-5,CASKAPGANTGELFF,TGTGCCAGCAAGGCCCCAGGGGCGAACACCGGGGAGCTGTTTTTT
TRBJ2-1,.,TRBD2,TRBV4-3,CASSQLYSGSYNEQFF,TGCGCCAGCAGCCAATTGTATAGCGGGTCCTACAATGAGCAGTTCTTC
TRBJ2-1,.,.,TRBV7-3,CASSLGRGGEQFF,TGTGCCAGCAGCTTGGGAAGGGGCGGGGAGCAGTTCTTC
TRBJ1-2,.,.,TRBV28,CASSLTGNYGYTF,TGTGCCAGCAGTCTCACAGGGAACTATGGCTACACCTTC
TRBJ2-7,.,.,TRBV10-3,CAIKAGGAHEQYF,TGTGCCATCAAAGCAGGGGGGGCCCACGAGCAGTACTTC
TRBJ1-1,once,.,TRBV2,CASSASGGAPSTEAFF,TGTGCCAGCAGCGCCTCGGGGGGTGCCCCCAGCACTGAAGCTTTCTTT
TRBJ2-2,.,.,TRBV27,CASRAGTAVTGELFF,TGTGCCAGCAGGGCCGGGACTGCCGTCACCGGGGAGCTGTTTTTT
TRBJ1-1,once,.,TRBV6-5,CASSRPGKAFF,TGTGCCAGCAGTAGGCCAGGTAAAGCTTTCTTT
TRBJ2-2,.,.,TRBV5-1,CASSLAVRQGFPGELFF,TGCGCCAGCAGCTTGGCGGTGCGGCAGGGCTTCCCCGGGGAGCTGTTTTTT
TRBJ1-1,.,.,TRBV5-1,CASSLAAGARTEAFF,TGCGCCAGCAGCTTGGCCGCAGGGGCTCGAACTGAAGCTTTCTTT
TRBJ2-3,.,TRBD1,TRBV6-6,CASSYPDRAADTQYF,TGTGCCAGCAGTTACCCGGACAGGGCGGCAGATACGCAGTATTTT
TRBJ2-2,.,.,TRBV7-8,CASSLGTAGELFF,TGTGCCAGCAGCTTGGGAACGGCCGGGGAGCTGTTTTTT
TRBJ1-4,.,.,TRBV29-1,CSATRTPGRDEKLFF,TGCAGCGCCACCCGGACCCCAGGACGCGATGAAAAACTGTTTTTT
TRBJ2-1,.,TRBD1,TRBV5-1,CASSMTGGFYNEQFF,TGCGCCAGCAGTATGACAGGGGGGTTTTACAATGAGCAGTTCTTC
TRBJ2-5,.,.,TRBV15,CATSSELAKTQYF,TGTGCCACCAGCAGCGAACTTGCTAAGACCCAGTACTTC
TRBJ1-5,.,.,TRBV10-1,CASSEPGHQPQHF,TGCGCCAGCAGTGAGCCCGGGCATCAGCCCCAGCATTTT
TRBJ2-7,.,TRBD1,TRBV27,CASSRTRTGGHEQYF,TGTGCCAGCAGCCGAACTCGGACAGGGGGCCACGAGCAGTACTTC
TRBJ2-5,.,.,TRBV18,CASSFGLQETQYF,TGTGCCAGCTCGTTCGGGTTGCAAGAGACCCAGTACTTC
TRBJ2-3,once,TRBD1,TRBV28,CASSTMGQGGGDTQYF,TGTGCCAGCAGTACCATGGGACAGGGAGGGGGAGATACGCAGTATTTT
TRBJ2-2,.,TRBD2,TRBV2,CASSEEGGAAGELFF,TGTGCCAGCAGTGAAGAGGGAGGGGCGGCCGGGGAGCTGTTTTTT
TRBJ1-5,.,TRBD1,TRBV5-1,CASSSGTGVNQPQHF,TGCGCCAGCAGTTCCGGGACAGGGGTTAATCAGCCCCAGCATTTT
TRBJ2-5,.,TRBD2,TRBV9,CASSVDLAGKETQYF,TGTGCCAGCAGCGTCGACCTAGCGGGGAAAGAGACCCAGTACTTC
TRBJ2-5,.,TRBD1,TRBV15,CATSRKTGTGEGETQYF,TGTGCCACCAGCCGAAAAACCGGGACAGGGGAAGGAGAGACCCAGTACTTC
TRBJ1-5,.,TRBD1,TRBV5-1,CASSSSGTDNQPQHF,TGCGCCAGCAGCTCATCCGGGACAGACAATCAGCCCCAGCATTTT
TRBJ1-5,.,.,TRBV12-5,CASGLVASPNSNQPQHF,TGTGCTAGTGGTTTGGTTGCCAGCCCGAATAGCAATCAGCCCCAGCATTTT
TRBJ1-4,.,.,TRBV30,CAWSVLANEKLFF,TGTGCCTGGAGTGTATTGGCTAATGAAAAACTGTTTTTT
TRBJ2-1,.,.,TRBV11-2,CASSLGATELVEQFF,TGTGCCAGCAGCTTAGGGGCGACGGAGCTGGTTGAGCAGTTCTTC
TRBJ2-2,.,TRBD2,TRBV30,CAWSPGRGTGELFF,TGTGCCTGGAGTCCCGGGCGGGGGACCGGGGAGCTGTTTTTT
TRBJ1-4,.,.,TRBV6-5,CASSYSNTGAKLFF,TGTGCCAGCAGTTACTCGAATACAGGAGCCAAACTGTTTTTT
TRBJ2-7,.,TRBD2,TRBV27,CASSNRGGYEQYF,TGTGCCAGCAGTAATCGCGGGGGCTACGAGCAGTACTTC
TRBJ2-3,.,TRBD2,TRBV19,CASSSGGNTDTQYF,TGTGCCAGTAGTAGCGGGGGTAACACAGATACGCAGTATTTT
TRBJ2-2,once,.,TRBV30,CAWKEAGELFF,TGTGCCTGGAAGGAGGCCGGGGAGCTGTTTTTT
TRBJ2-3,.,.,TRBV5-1,CASSTIGGAGADTQYF,TGCGCCAGCAGTACGATAGGGGGAGCTGGCGCAGATACGCAGTATTTT
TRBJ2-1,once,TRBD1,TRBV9,CASSQKGQGSYNEQFF,TGTGCCAGCAGCCAAAAGGGACAGGGGTCCTACAATGAGCAGTTCTTC
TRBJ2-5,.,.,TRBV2,CASTYGGETQYF,TGTGCCAGCACTTACGGTGGAGAGACCCAGTACTTC
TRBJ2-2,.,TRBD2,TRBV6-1,CASRSGGGNTGELFF,TGTGCCAGCAGGTCCGGGGGGGGCAACACCGGGGAGCTGTTTTTT
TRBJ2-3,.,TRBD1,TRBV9,CASSVAGGDPDTQYF,TGTGCCAGCAGCGTGGCAGGGGGCGATCCAGATACGCAGTATTTT
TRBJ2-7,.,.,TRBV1,CTSRPAFYEQYF,TGCACCAGCAGACCTGCTTTCTACGAGCAGTACTTC